This TCR beta chain appears in the sequencing data of a study of T cell responses to AZD1222 COVID-19 vaccine. This CDR3 contains 14 residues. V lost 9 bases and J lost 5, with 16 bases in between. Germline loops: CDR1 LNHDA, CDR2 SQIVND (reference sequence). Regarding the study as a whole: After the peak T cell response, and only then, were repertoires sampled. Epitopes outside B.1.351 and B.1.1.7 mutated regions reportedly drew nearly half of spike TCRs. The number of AZD1222 recipients seropositive at baseline was only 6 or 7.

TCRdb's table, derived via immunoSEQ multiplex PCR, lists solely in-frame clones and lacks some. The data show approximately 100,000 clones, about 91% seen once. As to this clone: What it recognizes is unknown.

The V gene is TRBV19, the J gene TRBJ1-4, with D possibly TRBD1 on 5 matching bases. This sequence was found in an adult in good health. The specimen comprised peripheral blood, sampled on day 0 of AZD1222 vaccination. CDR3 residues: CASLRAGGNEKLFF. CDR3 bases: TGTGCCAGCCTGAGGGCCGGGGGGAATGAAAAACTGTTTTTT.